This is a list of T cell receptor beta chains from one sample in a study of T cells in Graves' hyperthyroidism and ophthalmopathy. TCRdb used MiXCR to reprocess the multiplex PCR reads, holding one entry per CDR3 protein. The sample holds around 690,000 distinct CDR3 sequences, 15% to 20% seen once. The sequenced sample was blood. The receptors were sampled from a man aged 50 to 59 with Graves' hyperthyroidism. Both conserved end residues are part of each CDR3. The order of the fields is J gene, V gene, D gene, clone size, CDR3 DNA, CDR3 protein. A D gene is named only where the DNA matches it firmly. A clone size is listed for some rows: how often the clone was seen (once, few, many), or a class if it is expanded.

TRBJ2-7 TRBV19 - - TGTGCCAGTAGTATGGGGGACATCTCCTACGAGCAGTACTTC CASSMGDISYEQYF
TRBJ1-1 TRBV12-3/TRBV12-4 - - TGTGCCAGCAGTTTAGGGGCGGGACGACGGACGACTGAAGCTTTCTTT CASSLGAGRRTTEAFF
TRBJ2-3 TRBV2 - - TGTGCCAGCAGTGAAGTTCGGGTTACGCAGTATTTT CASSEVRVTQYF
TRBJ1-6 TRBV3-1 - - TGTGCCAGCAGCCCAAGGAGGAGCTCCTATAATTCACCCCCCCACTTT CASSPRRSSYNSPPHF
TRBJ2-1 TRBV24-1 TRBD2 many TGTGCCACCAGCGAACAAGCGGGAGCCTCCTACAATGAGCAGTTCTTC CATSEQAGASYNEQFF
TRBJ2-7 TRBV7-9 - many TGTGCCAGCAGCTTGACAGGACGAACCTACGAGCAGTACTTC CASSLTGRTYEQYF
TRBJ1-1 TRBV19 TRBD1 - TGTGCCAGTAGTACTCGACAGGGTGGGACTGAAGCTTTCTTT CASSTRQGGTEAFF
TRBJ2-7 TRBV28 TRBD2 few TGTGCCAGCGGAACGGGAGCGGGAGTCGTTTACGAGCAGTACTTC CASGTGAGVVYEQYF
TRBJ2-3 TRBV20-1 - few TGCAGTGCCCCGGTAGGGACGGCTAGCACAGATACGCAGTATTTT CSAPVGTASTDTQYF
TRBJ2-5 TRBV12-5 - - TGTGCTAGTGGCTCCGGACTCACGACAGGCGGCGAGACCCAGTACTTC CASGSGLTTGGETQYF
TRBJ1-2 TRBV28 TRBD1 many TGTGCCAGCAGTCCCCCGGGGGACAGTAACTATGGCTACACCTTC CASSPPGDSNYGYTF
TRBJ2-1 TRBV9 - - TGTGCCAGCAGCGTAGTGGCTGAATCCTACAATGAGCAGTTCTTC CASSVVAESYNEQFF
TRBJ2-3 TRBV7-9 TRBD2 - TGTGCCAGCAGCTTATCCCTTAAACTAGCGACTAGCACAGATACGCAGTATTTT CASSLSLKLATSTDTQYF
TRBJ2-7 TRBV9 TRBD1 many TGTGCCAGCAGCGCCGCCGGGACAGGGACCTACGAGCAGTACTTC CASSAAGTGTYEQYF
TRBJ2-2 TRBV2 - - TGCGCCACCTGGTGGCCGAACACCGGGGAGCCGTTTTTT CATWWPNTGEPFF
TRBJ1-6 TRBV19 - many TGTGCCAGTAGTTCGGACTGGAATTCACCCCTCCACTTT CASSSDWNSPLHF
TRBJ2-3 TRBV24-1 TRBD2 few TGTGCCACCGGGACTAGCGGGAACCCGACAGATACGCAGTATTTT CATGTSGNPTDTQYF
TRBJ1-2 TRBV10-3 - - TGTGCCATCAAGAGAATCGGACAGAACTATGGCTACACCTTC CAIKRIGQNYGYTF
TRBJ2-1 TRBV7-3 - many TGTGCCAGCAGCTTAGTCGTTGGCTCCTACAATGAGCAGTTCTTC CASSLVVGSYNEQFF
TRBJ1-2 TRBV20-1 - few TGCAGTGCTAGACACAGGGCTACTAACTATGGCTACACCTTC CSARHRATNYGYTF
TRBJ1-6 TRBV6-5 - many TGTGCCAGCAGTTACGAGGGAAATTCACCCCTCCACTTT CASSYEGNSPLHF
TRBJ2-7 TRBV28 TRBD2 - TGTGCCAGCAAGGGGACTAGCGGAGTCGAGCAGTACTTC CASKGTSGVEQYF
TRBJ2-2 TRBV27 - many TGTGCCAGCAGTACCTGGGCCGTGATAGCGGATACATCCCGCACCGGGGAGCTGTTTTTT CASSTWAVIADTSRTGELFF
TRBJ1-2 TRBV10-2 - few TGCGCCAGCGGGACCCAGGGAGGGCTGGGCTACACCTTC CASGTQGGLGYTF
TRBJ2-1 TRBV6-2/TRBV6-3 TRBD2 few TGTGCCAGCACCCCACTAGCGGGAGCCCCCAATGAGCAGTTCTTC CASTPLAGAPNEQFF
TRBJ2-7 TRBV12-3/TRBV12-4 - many TGTGCCAGCAACATCCTGCCGGGACCCCTTTACGAGCAGTACTTC CASNILPGPLYEQYF
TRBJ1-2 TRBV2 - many TGTGCCAGCAGTGGACTTCAAGGTCTCTATGGCTACACCTTC CASSGLQGLYGYTF
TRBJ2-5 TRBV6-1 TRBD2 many TGTGCCAGCAGTACCGGGACTAGCAACGCCCAAGAGACCCAGTACTTC CASSTGTSNAQETQYF
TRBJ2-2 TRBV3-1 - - TGTGCCAGCAGCCAAGGAGGTAGCGCGCACACCGGGGAGCTGTTTTTT CASSQGGSAHTGELFF
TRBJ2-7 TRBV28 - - TGTGCCAGCAGTCCCAGTCTATACTCCTACGAGCAGTACTTC CASSPSLYSYEQYF
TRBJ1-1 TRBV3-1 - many TGCGCCAGCAGCTTGGGAAGGGCCACTGAAGCTTTCTTT CASSLGRATEAFF
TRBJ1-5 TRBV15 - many TGTGCCACCAGCAGACCTCCGGGGGGGGGCGCGGTAAATCAGCCCCAGCATTTT CATSRPPGGGAVNQPQHF
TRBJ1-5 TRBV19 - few TGTGCCAGTAGTATTTGGGCAAGCAATCAGCCCCAGCATTTT CASSIWASNQPQHF
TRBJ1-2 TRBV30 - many TGTGCCTGGAGTGTATTAGGGAGCTATGGCTACACCTTC CAWSVLGSYGYTF
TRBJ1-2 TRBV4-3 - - TGCGCCAGCAGCCAAGATTCGCACTATGGCTACACCTTC CASSQDSHYGYTF
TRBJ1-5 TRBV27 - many TGTGCCAGCAGAGCCAGCCATAGCAATCAGCCCCAGCATTTT CASRASHSNQPQHF
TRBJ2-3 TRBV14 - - TGTGCCAGCAGCCGGGGGGAATGGGGTTTGGATACGCAGTATTTT CASSRGEWGLDTQYF
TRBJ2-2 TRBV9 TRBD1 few TGTGCCAGCAGCGTAGACACAGGGGGTTACACCGGGGAGCTGTTTTTT CASSVDTGGYTGELFF
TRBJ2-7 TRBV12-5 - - TGTGCTAGTGGTTTGATAGCACAGGGTCTCTACGAGCAGTACTTC CASGLIAQGLYEQYF
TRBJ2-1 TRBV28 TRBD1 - TGTGCCAGCAGTTTCGTACCGTTCGGTAGGGGGCACTACAATGAGCAGTTCTTC CASSFVPFGRGHYNEQFF
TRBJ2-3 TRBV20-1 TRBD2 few TGCAGTGCTAGGGCTAGCGGAGCAGGCGGCGGCACAGATACGCAGTATTTT CSARASGAGGGTDTQYF
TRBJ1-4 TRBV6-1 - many TGTGCCAGCTTTTTATCCGGGGACACGGTGCGGGAAAAACTGTTTTTT CASFLSGDTVREKLFF
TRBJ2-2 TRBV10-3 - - TGTGCCATCAGTAAGACTAATGTCTCGGACACCAGGGAGCTGTTTTTT CAISKTNVSDTRELFF
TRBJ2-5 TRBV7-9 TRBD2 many TGTGCCAGCGGGAGGGGAGAGACCCAGTACTTC CASGRGETQYF
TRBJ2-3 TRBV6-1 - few TGTGCCAGCAGTAAATGGACAGCAGATACGCAGTATTTT CASSKWTADTQYF
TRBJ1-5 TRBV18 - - TGTGCCAGCTCACCCAACAGGGCTGAGCGGCCCCAGCATTTT CASSPNRAERPQHF
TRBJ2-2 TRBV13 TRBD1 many TGTGCCAGCAGCTTCCCCAGGGGGCGGAAAGGCACCGGGGAGCTGTTTTTT CASSFPRGRKGTGELFF
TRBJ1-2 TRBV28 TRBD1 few TGTGCCAGCAGAAAGAAGGACAGGGGTTACTATGGCTACACCTTC CASRKKDRGYYGYTF
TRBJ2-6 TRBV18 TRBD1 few TGTGCCAGCTCCTATGGACAGGGGAGCGGGGCCAACGTCCTGACTTTC CASSYGQGSGANVLTF
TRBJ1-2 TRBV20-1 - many TGCAGTGCTAGCCACCAACAGGGTAGGGAGGTATATGGCTACACCTTC CSASHQQGREVYGYTF
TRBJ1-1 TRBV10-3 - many TGTGCCATCACCCCCCAGGGGCCGAAGGGAAACACTGAAGCTTTCTTT CAITPQGPKGNTEAFF
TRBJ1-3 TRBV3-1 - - TGTGCCAGCAGCCTCCGGGAAGTGGAAAACACCATATATTTT CASSLREVENTIYF
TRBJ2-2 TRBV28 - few TGTGCCAGCACCTCTCGGAGGGGGCGCGTCGGGGAGCTGTTTTTT CASTSRRGRVGELFF
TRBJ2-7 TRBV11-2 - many TGTGCCAGCAGCTTGCCTCGAGGGAGCTTCTACGAGCAGTACTTC CASSLPRGSFYEQYF
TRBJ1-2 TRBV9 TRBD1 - TGTGCCAGCAGCGTGGGGACAGGGAGTCATGGCTACACCTTC CASSVGTGSHGYTF
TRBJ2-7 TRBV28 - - TGTGCCAGCAGTTCCCTAATGGGACACAAAGCCACATACGAGCAGTACTTC CASSSLMGHKATYEQYF
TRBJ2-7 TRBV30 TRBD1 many TGTGCCTGGACAGGGGGTTATGACGAGCAGTACTTC CAWTGGYDEQYF